The present T cell receptor (beta chain) was sequenced within a study of blood T cell repertoires in COVID-19. Study background: Material from acute and convalescent COVID-19 was sourced from the United States, Italy and Spain. T cells, B-cell-depleted T cells, or PBMCs supplied cDNA or gDNA.

Original processing methods: Cell counts per sample came from amplifying reference gene primers. This table comes from immunoSEQ multiplex PCR, and its TCRdb copy is limited to in-frame clones, with some not included. Clone size and V and J calls were adopted from that table, with D and trimming inferred from the DNA. The sample lists around 160,000 clones; roughly 76% were seen once. The TCR originated in a human donor with acute or convalescent COVID-19. The donor label of this sample is uncertain. The specimen was peripheral blood.

CDR3 coding DNA: TGCGCCAGCAGTGGGGACAGGGGGAGGACCGGGGAGCTGTTTTTT. Protein: CASSGDRGRTGELFF. V and J are TRBV10-1 and TRBJ2-2; TRBD1 matches at 11 bases. Germline CDR1 WNHNN, CDR2 SYGVQD (reference sequence). CDR3 length equals 15 residues. After removal of 4 bases from V and 5 bases from J, the junction contained 3 bases not matched to a gene.